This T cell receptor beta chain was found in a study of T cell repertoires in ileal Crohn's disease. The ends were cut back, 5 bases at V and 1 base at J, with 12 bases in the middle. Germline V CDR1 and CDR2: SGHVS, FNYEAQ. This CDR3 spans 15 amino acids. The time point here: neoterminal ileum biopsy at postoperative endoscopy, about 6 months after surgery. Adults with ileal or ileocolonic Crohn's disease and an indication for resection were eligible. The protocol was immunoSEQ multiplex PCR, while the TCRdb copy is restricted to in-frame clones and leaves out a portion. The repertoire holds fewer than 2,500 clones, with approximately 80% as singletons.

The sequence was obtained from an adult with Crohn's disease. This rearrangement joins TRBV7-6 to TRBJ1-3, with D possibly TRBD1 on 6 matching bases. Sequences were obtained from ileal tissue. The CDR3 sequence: CASSLQGRSGNTIYF. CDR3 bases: TGTGCCAGCAGCCTACAGGGAAGGTCTGGAAACACCATATATTTT.